This T cell receptor beta chain is drawn from a study of multiple sclerosis patients with progressive multifocal leukoencephalopathy. Specified time point: time of PML onset. JC virus DNA in cerebrospinal fluid confirmed the PML diagnosis. Trimming left V 5 bases short and J 3 bases short, with 11 bases between. Germline V lookup: CDR1 SGHTA, CDR2 FQGNSA. The CDR3 contains 13 residues. Measured with immunoSEQ multiplex PCR; TCRdb has only the in-frame clones, and not every one. The sample yields approximately 35,000 clones, roughly 84% seen once. This chain uses TRBV7-2 with TRBJ2-7; D is possibly TRBD1 (6 bases). The receptor was isolated from a human donor with progressive multifocal leukoencephalopathy. This specimen was PBMCs, taken from a patient treated with natalizumab. CDR3 region: CASSLHRDYEQYF. The CDR3 DNA sequence: TGTGCCAGCAGCCTCCACAGGGACTACGAGCAGTACTTC.